This paragraph reports one T cell receptor (beta chain). This sample is drawn from a study of blood T cell repertoires in COVID-19. CDR3 size: 15 residues. J gave up 3 bases and V 8 bases, and 9 bases lay outside the gene matches. CDR1 MDHEN and CDR2 SYDVKM come from the germline V gene. Some clones are missing from TCRdb's copy, which holds only in-frame ones; the method was immunoSEQ multiplex PCR. Counted here are almost 95,000 clones, roughly four fifths occurring once; the ten biggest clones make up around 6.5%. The clonotype was recovered from a man in his sixties with acute or convalescent COVID-19. The J gene is TRBJ1-4, the V gene TRBV28, with 7 bases matching TRBD1. The sample consisted of peripheral blood. The CDR3 reads CASRTSGGSNEKLFF. CDR3 nucleotides: TGTGCCAGCCGGACATCAGGGGGATCTAATGAAAAACTGTTTTTT.